Sequencing of this T cell receptor beta chain was carried out in a study of OX40 agonist ivuxolimab in advanced cancers. On the study more broadly: Patients received ivuxolimab, an agonistic anti-OX40 (CD134) antibody. Every 2 weeks, ivuxolimab was infused into the patients intravenously at between 0.01 and 10 mg/kg.

The table came from immunoSEQ multiplex PCR; TCRdb's copy has only in-frame clones and leaves some out. In the table there are approximately 90,000 clones, about 90% of which are singletons. The timepoints at which blood was sampled were baseline, cycle 4 day 1, and cycle 7 day 1. V shed 2 bases and J shed 2 bases, with 12 bases lying between them. The CDR3 is made up of 16 amino acids. Germline V lookup: CDR1 LGHNA, CDR2 YNFKEQ. The sequence was obtained from an adult with an advanced solid tumor such as melanoma, head and neck, liver or kidney cancer. V usage is TRBV4-2 and J usage is TRBJ2-2; unclear D gene. Material: CD4+ or CD8+ T cells sorted from blood, obtained in a trial of the OX40 agonist ivuxolimab. The CDR3 coding sequence is TGTGCCAGCAGCCAAAAAACCTTCGGCAACACCGGGGAGCTGTTTTTT. Its protein product is CASSQKTFGNTGELFF.